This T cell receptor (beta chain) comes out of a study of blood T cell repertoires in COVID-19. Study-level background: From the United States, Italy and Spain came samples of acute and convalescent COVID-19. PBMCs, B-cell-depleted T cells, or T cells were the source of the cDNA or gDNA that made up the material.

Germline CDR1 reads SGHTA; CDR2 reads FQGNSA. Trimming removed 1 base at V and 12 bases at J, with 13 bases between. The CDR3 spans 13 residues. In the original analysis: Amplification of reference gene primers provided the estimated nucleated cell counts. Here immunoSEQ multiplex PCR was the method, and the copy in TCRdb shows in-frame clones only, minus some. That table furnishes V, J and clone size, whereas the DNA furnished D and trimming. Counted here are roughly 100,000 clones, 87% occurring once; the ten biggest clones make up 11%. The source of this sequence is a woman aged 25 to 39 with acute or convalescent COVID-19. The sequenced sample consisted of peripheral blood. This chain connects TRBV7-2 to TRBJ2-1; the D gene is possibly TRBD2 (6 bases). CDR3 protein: CASSLDLGGGQFF. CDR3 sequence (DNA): TGTGCCAGCAGCTTAGATTTGGGGGGAGGGCAGTTCTTC.